These 14 T cell receptor beta chains came from one sample sequenced in a study of beta chain features in type 1 diabetes. Expressed TCRB transcripts were sequenced because the isolated RNA had all been reverse transcribed beforehand. Profiled with immunoSEQ multiplex PCR; TCRdb holds only in-frame clones, not every one. The profile covers around 44,000 clones, with over 50% appearing a single time and approximately 2% taken by the ten largest. The sequenced sample consisted of Tregs from blood. The receptor set was obtained from a woman aged 18 to 35 in good health.

This chain uses TRBV6-5 with TRBJ1-1, with D possibly matching TRBD1 (5 bases). Trimming pared 6 bases from V and 6 bases from J, leaving 14 bases between. The CDR3 totals 13 residues. Germline V lookup: CDR1 MNHEY, CDR2 SVGAGI. The CDR3 protein is CASRLGGNPEAFF. The CDR3 DNA reads as TGTGCCAGCAGGCTGGGGGGAAACCCTGAAGCTTTCTTT.

This clone was observed a few times. The J gene is TRBJ2-4, the V gene TRBV29-1, with 7 bases identical to TRBD2. This CDR3 has 12 amino acids. Germline V CDR1 and CDR2: SQVTM, ANQGSEA. The CDR3 DNA sequence: TGCAGTTTCCGAGCGGGACCCCTCGTTCAGTACTTC. It specifies CSFRAGPLVQYF.

This clone was counted between two and nine times. The same CDR3 can be traced to other DNA sequences in this sample. The chain recombines TRBV28 with TRBJ2-7; D is undetermined. Trimming took 6 bases from V and 4 from J, leaving 7 bases between them. Germline V gene lookup returns CDR1 MDHEN and CDR2 SYDVKM. CDR3 length: 11 residues. Here the CDR3 reads CASSLQYEQYF. Written as DNA, the CDR3 is TGTGCCAGCAGCCTTCAGTACGAGCAGTACTTC. The whole variable domain, remainder taken from reference TRBV28 and TRBJ2-7, is DVKVTQSSRYLVKRTGEKVFLECVQDMDHENMFWYRQDPGLGLRLIYFSYDVKMKEKGDIPEGYSVSREKKERFSLILESASTNQTSMYLCASSLQYEQYFGPGTRLTVT.

The chain has TRBV7-6 and TRBJ2-5; TRBD2 is a possible D gene (5 bases). The CDR3 has 15 amino acids. The ends were cut back, 10 bases at V and 1 base at J, with 19 bases in the middle. Per the germline V gene, CDR1 is SGHVS and CDR2 is FNYEAQ. CDR3 loop: CATSPVPGSQETQYF. The CDR3 nucleotides read TGTGCCACTTCGCCCGTACCGGGATCCCAAGAGACCCAGTACTTC.

The V and J genes are TRBV27 and TRBJ1-2; TRBD1 is a possible D gene (5 bases). The V and J ends lost 1 base and 7 bases respectively, with 16 bases between them. Germline assignment: CDR1 MNHEY and CDR2 SMNVEV (reference sequence). This CDR3 is built from 15 residues. The CDR3 is CASSLYLGPSGGYTF. DNA for the CDR3: TGTGCCAGCAGTTTATATTTGGGGCCGTCCGGTGGCTACACCTTC.

V usage is TRBV7-9 and J usage is TRBJ2-7; maybe TRBD2 (5 bases). This CDR3 is built from 14 residues. V was trimmed by 5 bases and J by 0 bases, leaving 11 bases between them. CDR1 is SEHNR, CDR2 FQNEAQ, per germline (reference sequence). CDR3 DNA: TGTGCCAGCAGCGTAACTAGTAACTCCTACGAGCAGTACTTC. Amino acid sequence: CASSVTSNSYEQYF.

This chain links TRBV30 with TRBJ2-1, with D unclear. V gave up 0 bases and J gave up 7 bases, with 10 bases separating them. Per the germline V gene, CDR1 is GTSNPN and CDR2 is SVGIG (reference sequence). The CDR3 consists of 13 residues. The CDR3 reads CAWSVRYGNEQFF. The CDR3 bases are TGTGCCTGGAGTGTACGCTACGGGAATGAGCAGTTCTTC.

The rearrangement joins TRBV2 to TRBJ1-4; D ambiguous. V was pared by 0 bases and J by 4 bases, with 12 bases between. The CDR3 spans 16 residues. Germline assignment: CDR1 SNHLY and CDR2 FYNNEI. The CDR3 is CASSEAGRQINEKLFF. In nucleotides, the CDR3 is TGTGCCAGCAGTGAAGCGGGCCGGCAGATTAATGAAAAACTGTTTTTT.

J is TRBJ1-3 and V is TRBV29-1; 7 bases are a match to TRBD1. The CDR3 spans 13 residues. Germline lookup yields CDR1 SQVTM and CDR2 ANQGSEA. Trimming at V came to 4 bases and at J to 5 bases, leaving 5 bases not matched to a gene. CDR3 amino acids: CSVGRGRRNTIYF. The CDR3 DNA sequence: TGCAGCGTTGGTAGGGGGCGGAGAAACACCATATATTTT.

This rearrangement joins TRBV5-1 to TRBJ1-1; tentatively, D is TRBD1 (5 bases). The V gene's germline CDR1 is SGHRS and CDR2 YFSETQ. This CDR3 region has 16 residues. The germline V and J ends were trimmed by 4 bases and 0 bases, with 16 bases remaining between them. CDR3 bases: TGCGCCAGCAGCCTCACCCGGACATCTATGAACACTGAAGCTTTCTTT. Protein product: CASSLTRTSMNTEAFF.

This clone has a handful of counts. The rearrangement links TRBV28 to TRBJ2-3; TRBD1 aligns across 10 bases. This CDR3 is built from 13 residues. Germline assignment: CDR1 MDHEN and CDR2 SYDVKM. V lost 6 bases and J lost 6; bases outside the gene matches: 3. CDR3 nucleotides: TGTGCCAGCAGGAGACAGGGGGCGGATACGCAGTATTTT. Protein product: CASRRQGADTQYF.

This clone was detected only a few times. This chain connects TRBV7-9 to TRBJ1-4; the D gene is possibly TRBD1 (5 bases). CDR1 and CDR2 (germline): SEHNR, FQNEAQ (reference sequence). Trimming took 5 bases from V and 7 from J, leaving 11 bases between them. The CDR3 is 13 residues long. The CDR3 bases are TGTGCCAGCAGCCCGTCAGGGTTTGAAAAACTGTTTTTT. This codes for CASSPSGFEKLFF.

This sequence joins TRBV9 and TRBJ2-1, with TRBD2 matching 8 bases. This CDR3 is 17 amino acids long. Germline V gives CDR1 SGDLS, CDR2 YYNGEE. V trimming: 0 bases; J trimming: 8 bases; junction bases outside the gene matches: 13. CDR3 residues: CASSVASGRVLRDEQFF. DNA for the CDR3: TGTGCCAGCAGCGTAGCTTCCGGGAGGGTTTTAAGAGATGAGCAGTTCTTC.

This clone was found a few times. J is TRBJ2-1 and V is TRBV9, with D perhaps TRBD2 (6 bases). Trimming took 8 bases from V and 6 from J, leaving 9 bases between them. Germline assignment: CDR1 SGDLS and CDR2 YYNGEE. The CDR3 is made up of 11 amino acids. CDR3 loop: CASRGFNEQFF. The CDR3 coding sequence is TGTGCCAGTCGGGGGTTCAATGAGCAGTTCTTC.